What follows are 5 T cell receptor beta chains derived from one specimen sequenced in a study of T cells in Graves' hyperthyroidism and ophthalmopathy. RNA transcripts served as the template for amplifying TCR beta CDR3 regions. With the HTBI primer set, the TCR CDR3 went through a first round of RT-PCR. TCRdb itself ran the multiplex PCR reads through MiXCR, one entry per CDR3 protein. The sample has about 840,000 distinct CDR3 sequences; about two fifths are singletons. The specimen sequenced was blood. These receptors all stem from a man aged 18-30 years with Graves' hyperthyroidism.

The table lists this clonotype with many counts. The rearrangement joins TRBV20-1 to TRBJ2-5; D is undetermined. The CDR3 loop spans 13 amino acids. The ends were cut back, 6 bases at V and 5 bases at J, with 16 bases in the middle. The germline V gene has CDR1 DFQATT and CDR2 SNEGSKA (reference sequence). The CDR3 DNA reads TGCAGTGCGAAAGGGCTCGTGGGGGAGACCCAGTACTTC. Translation gives CSAKGLVGETQYF.

The V call is TRBV5-1, the J call TRBJ2-2, with 10 bases identical to TRBD1. Per the germline V gene, CDR1 is SGHRS and CDR2 is YFSETQ. This CDR3 is built from 17 residues. V lost 5 bases to trimming and J lost 1 base; unmatched junction nucleotides: 8. This CDR3 is CASRGTGDTWNTGELFF. CDR3 nucleotide sequence: TGCGCCAGCAGAGGGACAGGGGACACCTGGAACACCGGGGAGCTGTTTTTT. The entire variable domain, with the rest obtained from reference TRBV5-1 and TRBJ2-2, is as follows: KAGVTQTPRYLIKTRGQQVTLSCSPISGHRSVSWYQQTPGQGLQFLFEYFSETQRNKGNFPGRFSGRQFSNSRSEMNVSTLELGDSALYLCASRGTGDTWNTGELFFGEGSRLTVL.

This rearrangement joins TRBV10-3 to TRBJ2-6; D possibly corresponds to TRBD2 (5 bases). CDR1 ENHRY and CDR2 SYGVKD come from the germline V gene. The CDR3 runs 14 residues. Trimming took off 6 bases at V and 2 bases at J, with 8 bases between the two ends. The CDR3 DNA reads as TGTGCCATCAGCGGGGTAGCTGGGGCCAACGTCCTGACTTTC. It encodes CAISGVAGANVLTF.

The chain has TRBV12-3 or TRBV12-4 and TRBJ1-2; D is ambiguous. Trimming left V 5 bases short and J 6 bases short, with 19 bases between. The CDR3 has 15 residues. The chain's CDR3 is CASSPPGPVGHGYTF. Written as DNA, the CDR3 is TGTGCCAGCAGTCCACCCGGGCCCGTGGGCCATGGCTACACCTTC.

In this sample, this clonotype turned up many times. The chain carries TRBV15 and TRBJ1-1, with D unresolved. Per the germline V gene, CDR1 is LNHNV and CDR2 is YYDKDF (reference sequence). Trimming pared 9 bases from V and 1 base from J, leaving 12 bases between. This CDR3 has 13 amino acids. CDR3 nucleotide sequence: TGTGCCACTAAAGGGTCGGCGAACACTGAAGCTTTCTTT. It specifies CATKGSANTEAFF.